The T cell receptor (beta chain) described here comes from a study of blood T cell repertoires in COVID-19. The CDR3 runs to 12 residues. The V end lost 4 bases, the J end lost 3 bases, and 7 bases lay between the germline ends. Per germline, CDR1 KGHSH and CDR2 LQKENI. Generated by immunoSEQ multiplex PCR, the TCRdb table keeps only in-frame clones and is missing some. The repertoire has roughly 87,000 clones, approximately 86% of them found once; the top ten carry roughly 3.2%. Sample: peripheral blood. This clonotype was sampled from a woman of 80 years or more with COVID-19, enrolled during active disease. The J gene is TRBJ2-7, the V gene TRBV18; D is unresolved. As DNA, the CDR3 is TGTGCCAGCTCACGGGCAGGCTACGAGCAGTACTTC. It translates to CASSRAGYEQYF.